These 21 T cell receptor beta chains were all obtained from the same sample, sequenced in a study of shared clonotypes between healthy human individuals. Using immunoSEQ multiplex PCR, the repertoire was profiled, and TCRdb retains in-frame clones only, with some absent. The sample carries 2 million to 3 million clones, more than 85% recorded once. The sequencing input was naive CD4+ T cells from PBMCs. The subset here: CD45RA+ positively selected. Receptor source: a man younger than 30 in good health. Some clones in this sample may be carry-over from other donors' samples.

The chain combines TRBV5-6 with TRBJ2-1, with 10 bases identical to TRBD2. Germline assignment: CDR1 SGHDT and CDR2 YYEEEE. The junction had 10 bases not matched to a gene; V was cut back by 1 base and J by 6 bases. The CDR3 runs 17 residues. CDR3 DNA sequence: TGTGCCAGCAGCTTGAGGACTAGCGGAAATAGCGGCAATGAGCAGTTCTTC. Its translation is CASSLRTSGNSGNEQFF.

V gene TRBV19 combines with J gene TRBJ2-1; D call uncertain. The V gene's germline CDR1 is LNHDA and CDR2 SQIVND (reference sequence). The CDR3 has 10 amino acids. V gave up 8 bases and J gave up 8 bases, with 7 bases separating them. DNA for the CDR3: TGTGCCAGTGGATTGTATGAGCAGTTCTTC. It yields the protein CASGLYEQFF.

This chain links TRBV28 with TRBJ2-5, with D possibly being TRBD1 or TRBD2 (5 bases each). Germline V gene lookup returns CDR1 MDHEN and CDR2 SYDVKM. Deletions cut 3 bases from V and 11 bases from J, with 28 bases between. The CDR3 runs to 17 residues. This CDR3 reads CASSLGRASPSTARQYF. The CDR3 bases are TGTGCCAGCAGTTTGGGGCGGGCTTCACCCTCGACAGCACGGCAGTACTTC.

The gene calls are TRBV5-1 and TRBJ1-1, with D possibly matching TRBD1 (5 bases). The V and J ends lost 0 bases and 3 bases respectively, with 9 bases between them. This CDR3 is 14 amino acids long. CDR1 and CDR2 (germline): SGHRS, YFSETQ. CDR3 DNA sequence: TGCGCCAGCAGCTTGGAGGGGCCGTACACTGAAGCTTTCTTT. Translated, it gives CASSLEGPYTEAFF. Complete variable domain (other parts from reference TRBV5-1 and TRBJ1-1): KAGVTQTPRYLIKTRGQQVTLSCSPISGHRSVSWYQQTPGQGLQFLFEYFSETQRNKGNFPGRFSGRQFSNSRSEMNVSTLELGDSALYLCASSLEGPYTEAFFGQGTRLTVV.

The rearrangement links TRBV5-1 to TRBJ1-1; D is ambiguous. Germline-derived CDR1 and CDR2 are SGHRS and YFSETQ. The V end was cut by 0 bases, the J end by 0 bases, with 9 bases between. The CDR3 covers 15 residues. This CDR3 reads CASSLEESLNTEAFF. As DNA, the CDR3 is TGCGCCAGCAGCTTGGAGGAGAGTTTGAACACTGAAGCTTTCTTT.

The chain has TRBV27 and TRBJ1-4, with a tentative D call TRBD1 (5 bases). The CDR3 is 19 amino acids. V was trimmed by 3 bases and J by 0 bases, leaving 20 bases between them. Germline CDR1 is MNHEY and CDR2 is SMNVEV (reference sequence). CDR3 DNA sequence: TGTGCCAGCAGTTTCCTTCACCCGGGACGCCTTGCAACTAATGAAAAACTGTTTTTT. It encodes CASSFLHPGRLATNEKLFF.

About this clone: The sample carries other DNA sequences with the same CDR3. The chain has TRBV5-1 and TRBJ2-7, with TRBD1 matching over 10 bases. The CDR3 runs 15 residues. J gave up 2 bases and V 3 bases, and 5 bases lay outside the gene matches. Germline assignment: CDR1 SGHRS and CDR2 YFSETQ. In DNA form, the CDR3 reads TGCGCCAGCAGCTCTACTGGGACAGGGGCCTACGAGCAGTACTTC. It codes for CASSSTGTGAYEQYF.

In this sample, this clone turned up once. The chain is built from TRBV5-6 and TRBJ1-1, with 8 bases fitting TRBD1. Germline V gene lookup returns CDR1 SGHDT and CDR2 YYEEEE. The CDR3 has 15 amino acids. Trimming at V came to 4 bases and at J to 2 bases, leaving 7 bases not matched to a gene. This chain's CDR3 is CASSPIGTGNTEAFF. CDR3 bases: TGTGCCAGCAGCCCGATAGGGACAGGAAACACTGAAGCTTTCTTT.

The J gene is TRBJ1-2, the V gene TRBV6-5; D not certain. The V end lost 4 bases, the J end lost 5 bases, and 11 bases lay between the germline ends. The CDR3 is 13 amino acids. Germline V gives CDR1 MNHEY, CDR2 SVGAGI. CDR3 nucleotides: TGTGCCAGCAGTTCCCCCTTACTATATGGCTACACCTTC. Translating it yields CASSSPLLYGYTF.

The chain employs TRBV10-1 and TRBJ2-1, with 11 bases identical to TRBD2. This CDR3 region has 16 residues. The V and J ends lost 2 bases and 6 bases, in that order; junction bases with no gene match: 6. CDR1 is WNHNN, CDR2 SYGVQD, per germline (reference sequence). CDR3 sequence: CASSEASGRTSNEQFF. The CDR3 DNA follows: TGCGCCAGCAGTGAGGCTAGCGGGAGGACCTCCAATGAGCAGTTCTTC.

In the case of this clone: The sample contains more than one DNA sequence encoding this CDR3. This chain uses TRBV28 with TRBJ2-7; TRBD1 might be the D (5 bases). CDR3 length equals 12 residues. Looked up from germline, CDR1 is MDHEN and CDR2 is SYDVKM. With 3 bases removed from V and 3 bases from J, the gap between germline ends came to 6 bases. For the CDR3, the DNA is TGTGCCAGCAGTTTTAGGGGCTACGAGCAGTACTTC. Its protein is CASSFRGYEQYF.

The chain combines TRBV30 with TRBJ1-4; TRBD1 is a possible D gene (5 bases). Germline loops: CDR1 GTSNPN, CDR2 SVGIG (reference sequence). Trimming cost V 7 bases and J 1 base, with 10 bases left between them. CDR3 length: 13 amino acids. As DNA, the CDR3 is TGTGCCTCGAAGGGGCTAACTAATGAAAAACTGTTTTTT. Translating gives CASKGLTNEKLFF. The full variable domain, in which reference TRBV30 and TRBJ1-4 provide the parts outside the CDR3, is SQTIHQWPATLVQPVGSPLSLECTVEGTSNPNLYWYRQAAGRGLQLLFYSVGIGQISSEVPQNLSASRPQDRQFILSSKKLLLSDSGFYLCASKGLTNEKLFFGSGTQLSVL.

A remark on this clone: Other DNA sequences in this specimen translate into the identical CDR3. V usage is TRBV7-8 and J usage is TRBJ2-3, with D unclear. This CDR3 has 12 residues. V was cut by 4 bases and J by 2 bases, with 4 bases left in between. Germline V gene sequence: CDR1 SGHVS, CDR2 FQNEAQ. The DNA of the CDR3 is TGTGCCAGCAGCTCTTCCACAGATACGCAGTATTTT. Translation: CASSSSTDTQYF.

The chain uses TRBV14 and TRBJ1-4; D not resolved. CDR3 size: 14 residues. V lost 1 base and J lost 7, with 10 bases in between. Germline loops: CDR1 SGHDN, CDR2 FVKESK. The CDR3 reads CASSQGRTFEKLFF. Written as DNA, the CDR3 is TGTGCCAGCAGCCAAGGCCGGACTTTTGAAAAACTGTTTTTT.

The V and J genes are TRBV6-6 and TRBJ1-1, with TRBD1 matching over 8 bases. The V gene end was trimmed by 6 bases and the J gene end by 1 base; junction bases not matched to a gene: 7. The CDR3 is 15 amino acids. Germline-derived CDR1 and CDR2 are MNHNY and SVGAGI (reference sequence). CDR3 coding DNA: TGTGCCAGCAGAACGGACAGGGACCAGAACACTGAAGCTTTCTTT. It yields the protein CASRTDRDQNTEAFF.

The CDR3 region is CASSSLLAGGRTEQYF. The CDR3 DNA reads as TGCGCCAGCAGCTCATTACTAGCGGGAGGTCGTACGGAGCAGTACTTC. V usage is TRBV5-1 and J usage is TRBJ2-7, with 12 nucleotides matching TRBD2. Germline V lookup: CDR1 SGHRS, CDR2 YFSETQ. The CDR3 length is 16 residues. The ends lost 3 bases at V and 7 bases at J; junction bases unmatched: 11.

V and J are TRBV29-1 and TRBJ2-3, with D perhaps TRBD1 or TRBD2 (5 bases each). The CDR3 has 16 amino acids. In germline, CDR1 is SQVTM, CDR2 ANQGSEA. Trimming took 3 bases from V and 0 from J, leaving 16 bases between them. In DNA form, the CDR3 reads TGCAGCGTTGATGGGTTCGGGGCTAGGAGCACAGATACGCAGTATTTT. It encodes CSVDGFGARSTDTQYF.

The rearrangement uses TRBV5-1 and TRBJ1-1, with 7 bases lining up with TRBD1. The CDR3 is 16 amino acids. The V and J ends lost 5 bases and 0 bases, in that order; junction bases with no gene match: 10. From germline, CDR1 is SGHRS and CDR2 YFSETQ. The CDR3: CASRLSGQELNTEAFF. The CDR3, as DNA: TGCGCCAGCAGATTATCCGGACAGGAGCTGAACACTGAAGCTTTCTTT.

This clone was counted a single time. The V and J genes are TRBV15 and TRBJ1-5; perhaps TRBD1 as D (5 bases). Per the germline V gene, CDR1 is LNHNV and CDR2 is YYDKDF (reference sequence). Trimming removed 5 bases at V and 7 bases at J, with 18 bases between. The CDR3 loop spans 15 amino acids. The CDR3 DNA sequence: TGTGCCACCAGCGGCCCCCGGGCAGGGTTCCAGCCCCAGCATTTT. Translated, it gives CATSGPRAGFQPQHF.

V is TRBV4-2 and J is TRBJ1-1; no firm D call. Germline CDR1 LGHNA, CDR2 YNFKEQ. The ends were cut back, 1 base at V and 4 bases at J, with 10 bases in the middle. This CDR3 has 14 residues. This CDR3 is CASSQVGRSTEAFF. CDR3 nucleotides: TGTGCCAGCAGCCAAGTCGGCAGATCCACTGAAGCTTTCTTT.

This chain connects TRBV25-1 to TRBJ1-3, with TRBD1 matching 7 bases. The junction had 6 bases not matched to a gene; V was cut back by 5 bases and J by 2 bases. The CDR3 sequence is 15 residues long. From germline, CDR1 is MGHDK and CDR2 SYGVNS. The CDR3 here is CASSPTGLTGNTIYF. As DNA, the CDR3 is TGTGCCAGCAGTCCGACAGGGCTGACTGGAAACACCATATATTTT.